The 18 T cell receptor beta chains listed next were all sequenced from one sample in a study of T cells in localized non-small cell lung cancer. Sequencing used immunoSEQ multiplex PCR; TCRdb keeps in-frame clones, though not all of them. The sample gives under 3,500 clones, approximately 37% of which show up once; around 8.4% is in the top ten. This specimen consisted of normal lung tissue next to the tumor, obtained before any cancer treatment. The receptors here all came from a woman aged 35-75 years with stage I lung adenocarcinoma.

This chain links TRBV28 with TRBJ1-5; D is undetermined. Germline CDR1 reads MDHEN; CDR2 reads SYDVKM. This CDR3 is built from 15 residues. The ends were cut back, 3 bases at V and 1 base at J, with 10 bases in the middle. CDR3 in DNA: TGTGCCAGCAGTTTTCTATATCGGAGCAATCAGCCCCAGCATTTT. Protein product: CASSFLYRSNQPQHF.

The chain has TRBV19 and TRBJ1-1, with D unclear. The CDR3 runs to 15 residues. The germline CDR1 and CDR2 sequences are LNHDA and SQIVND (reference sequence). V gave up 4 bases and J gave up 5 bases, with 17 bases separating them. The CDR3 loop is CASSKVGNMGTEAFF. For the CDR3, the DNA is TGTGCCAGTAGTAAAGTTGGGAATATGGGGACTGAAGCTTTCTTT.

J is TRBJ2-3 and V is TRBV19; perhaps TRBD2 as D (6 bases). V was cut by 6 bases and J by 3 bases, with 16 bases left in between. There are 15 residues in the CDR3. Germline V CDR1 and CDR2: LNHDA, SQIVND (reference sequence). The chain's CDR3 is CASSDLALSTDTQYF. DNA of the CDR3: TGTGCCAGTAGCGACCTAGCGCTTAGTACAGATACGCAGTATTTT.

This clone showed up just a few times. The V and J genes are TRBV11-3 and TRBJ2-5; no firm D call. V was cut by 2 bases and J by 0 bases, with 7 bases left in between. Germline lookup yields CDR1 SGHNT and CDR2 YENEEA. This CDR3 is built from 14 residues. CDR3 bases: TGTGCCAGCAGCTTAAACCCGTACCAAGAGACCCAGTACTTC. This codes for CASSLNPYQETQYF. The full variable domain, in which reference TRBV11-3 and TRBJ2-5 provide the parts outside the CDR3, is EAGVVQSPRYKIIEKKQPVAFWCNPISGHNTLYWYLQNLGQGPELLIRYENEEAVDDSQLPKDRFSAERLKGVDSTLKIQPAELGDSAVYLCASSLNPYQETQYFGPGTRLLVL.

This clone was seen only a few times. The gene calls are TRBV9 and TRBJ1-4; no clear D gene. Germline CDR1 and CDR2: SGDLS and YYNGEE. The CDR3 runs 14 residues. The V end lost 0 bases, the J end lost 6 bases, and 9 bases lay between the germline ends. The CDR3 protein is CASSVADPDEKLFF. For the CDR3, the DNA is TGTGCCAGCAGCGTAGCTGATCCAGATGAAAAACTGTTTTTT.

This clone is medium-sized within its sample. This chain joins TRBV5-1 and TRBJ2-7, with 10 bases fitting TRBD1. Germline V gene lookup returns CDR1 SGHRS and CDR2 YFSETQ. V lost 3 bases, J lost 7 bases, and 10 bases stayed unmatched. The CDR3 spans 15 residues. The CDR3 bases are TGCGCCAGCAGCTGGACCACGGACAGGGGGGGGGAGCAGTACTTC. Protein: CASSWTTDRGGEQYF.

The V and J genes are TRBV27 and TRBJ2-5; 7 bases are a match to TRBD2. Germline-derived CDR1 and CDR2 are MNHEY and SMNVEV (reference sequence). With 8 bases clipped from V and 5 bases from J, the junction kept 11 bases outside the gene matches. There are 14 residues in the CDR3. In DNA, the CDR3 is TGTGCCAGCTGGACGGGCGGGAGTTCGGAGACCCAGTACTTC. It translates to CASWTGGSSETQYF.

Relative to its sample, this clone is medium-sized. V is TRBV11-3 and J is TRBJ2-3; D may be TRBD2 (5 bases). V lost 5 bases and J 0 bases, leaving 15 bases between the germline ends. CDR1 and CDR2 (germline): SGHNT, YENEEA. The CDR3 has 16 amino acids. The CDR3, as DNA: TGTGCCAGCAGCGCCGGACTCGACTTTAGCACAGATACGCAGTATTTT. It encodes CASSAGLDFSTDTQYF. Together with reference TRBV11-3 and TRBJ2-3, the CDR3 gives the full variable domain: EAGVVQSPRYKIIEKKQPVAFWCNPISGHNTLYWYLQNLGQGPELLIRYENEEAVDDSQLPKDRFSAERLKGVDSTLKIQPAELGDSAVYLCASSAGLDFSTDTQYFGPGTRLTVL.

This chain joins TRBV9 and TRBJ2-7; D uncertain. Per germline, CDR1 SGDLS and CDR2 YYNGEE. V lost 7 bases and J lost 2, with 13 bases in between. The CDR3 is 13 amino acids. This chain's CDR3 is CASSLPGPYEQYF. The CDR3 DNA is TGTGCCAGCTCCCTGCCCGGCCCCTACGAGCAGTACTTC.

The gene calls are TRBV28 and TRBJ2-7; 10 bases are shared with TRBD2. The germline CDR1 and CDR2 sequences are MDHEN and SYDVKM. V shed 5 bases and J 5 bases; nucleotides not matched to a gene: 9. The CDR3 is made up of 15 amino acids. CDR3 sequence reads: CASSGSGRALDEQYF. The CDR3 region has the DNA TGTGCCAGCAGTGGGAGCGGGAGGGCCTTAGACGAGCAGTACTTC.

This sequence joins TRBV14 and TRBJ2-7, with 13 bases identical to TRBD2. This CDR3 contains 16 residues. Germline-derived CDR1 and CDR2 are SGHDN and FVKESK. The V and J ends lost 1 base and 9 bases, in that order; junction bases with no gene match: 9. The CDR3 DNA reads as TGTGCCAGCAGCCAAGTATCGGGACTAGCGGGAAACTCGCAGTACTTC. Protein: CASSQVSGLAGNSQYF.

V usage is TRBV28 and J usage is TRBJ2-7, with D perhaps assigned TRBD1 or TRBD2 (5 bases each). The germline V gene encodes CDR1 MDHEN and CDR2 SYDVKM. The CDR3 totals 14 residues. Trimming removed 8 bases at V and 9 bases at J, with 23 bases between. The CDR3 DNA is TGTGCCAGCCGGGGTGGGGCAGGGACCCCCGGGCAGTACTTC. Translating it yields CASRGGAGTPGQYF.

This clone was found a few times. The J gene is TRBJ2-1, the V gene TRBV11-3; the D is unclear. Per the germline V gene, CDR1 is SGHNT and CDR2 is YENEEA. There are 15 residues in the CDR3. V lost 0 bases to trimming and J lost 5 bases, with 11 bases between them. The CDR3, as DNA: TGTGCCAGCAGCTTAGACGGTCTCGCCAACAATGAGCAGTTCTTC. It yields the protein CASSLDGLANNEQFF. The full variable domain, in which reference TRBV11-3 and TRBJ2-1 provide the parts outside the CDR3, is EAGVVQSPRYKIIEKKQPVAFWCNPISGHNTLYWYLQNLGQGPELLIRYENEEAVDDSQLPKDRFSAERLKGVDSTLKIQPAELGDSAVYLCASSLDGLANNEQFFGPGTRLTVL.

This clone was seen more than once but under ten times. This chain uses TRBV25-1 with TRBJ1-3; 9 nucleotides agree with TRBD1. Germline values: CDR1 MGHDK, CDR2 SYGVNS. J lost 3 bases, V lost 10 bases, and 19 bases had no gene match. This CDR3 has 18 residues. The CDR3 reads CANTEIRPGTGYGNTIYF. The CDR3 DNA follows: TGTGCCAACACAGAAATCCGACCCGGGACAGGGTATGGAAACACCATATATTTT.

This clone was detected only a few times. V and J are TRBV28 and TRBJ1-4; TRBD1 might be the D (6 bases). Germline CDR1 reads MDHEN; CDR2 reads SYDVKM. This CDR3 has 16 residues. Trimming took off 5 bases at V and 3 bases at J, with 16 bases between the two ends. CDR3 residues: CASSPNPGTPNEKLFF. CDR3 nucleotide sequence: TGTGCCAGCAGTCCCAACCCCGGGACACCTAATGAAAAACTGTTTTTT.

This clone has only a few counts. This chain uses TRBV28 with TRBJ2-1; TRBD2 might be the D (7 bases). V was shortened by 7 bases and J by 8 bases, with 15 bases between the two germline ends. The CDR3 spans 13 residues. Germline CDR1 and CDR2: MDHEN and SYDVKM. CDR3 coding DNA: TGTGCCAGCAAAATTGGCGGGGGCGATGAGCAGTTCTTC. It translates to CASKIGGGDEQFF.

This chain joins TRBV19 and TRBJ2-5, with 10 bases aligning to TRBD1. The CDR3 covers 16 residues. Germline V CDR1 and CDR2: LNHDA, SQIVND (reference sequence). The junction had 7 bases not matched to a gene; V was cut back by 3 bases and J by 3 bases. CDR3 residues: CASSILSGTGEETQYF. CDR3 sequence (DNA): TGTGCCAGTAGTATCCTATCCGGGACAGGGGAAGAGACCCAGTACTTC. The whole variable domain, remainder taken from reference TRBV19 and TRBJ2-5, is DGGITQSPKYLFRKEGQNVTLSCEQNLNHDAMYWYRQDPGQGLRLIYYSQIVNDFQKGDIAEGYSVSREKKESFPLTVTSAQKNPTAFYLCASSILSGTGEETQYFGPGTRLLVL.

The chain has TRBV5-1 and TRBJ1-4; 10 bases are shared with TRBD1. The CDR3 totals 16 residues. Trimming took 0 bases from V and 4 from J; bases not matched to a gene: 3. Germline CDR1 is SGHRS and CDR2 is YFSETQ. CDR3 in amino acids: CASSLGQGARNEKLFF. The CDR3 coding sequence is TGCGCCAGCAGCTTGGGACAGGGGGCCCGTAATGAAAAACTGTTTTTT. Full variable domain (missing parts from reference TRBV5-1 and TRBJ1-4): KAGVTQTPRYLIKTRGQQVTLSCSPISGHRSVSWYQQTPGQGLQFLFEYFSETQRNKGNFPGRFSGRQFSNSRSEMNVSTLELGDSALYLCASSLGQGARNEKLFFGSGTQLSVL.